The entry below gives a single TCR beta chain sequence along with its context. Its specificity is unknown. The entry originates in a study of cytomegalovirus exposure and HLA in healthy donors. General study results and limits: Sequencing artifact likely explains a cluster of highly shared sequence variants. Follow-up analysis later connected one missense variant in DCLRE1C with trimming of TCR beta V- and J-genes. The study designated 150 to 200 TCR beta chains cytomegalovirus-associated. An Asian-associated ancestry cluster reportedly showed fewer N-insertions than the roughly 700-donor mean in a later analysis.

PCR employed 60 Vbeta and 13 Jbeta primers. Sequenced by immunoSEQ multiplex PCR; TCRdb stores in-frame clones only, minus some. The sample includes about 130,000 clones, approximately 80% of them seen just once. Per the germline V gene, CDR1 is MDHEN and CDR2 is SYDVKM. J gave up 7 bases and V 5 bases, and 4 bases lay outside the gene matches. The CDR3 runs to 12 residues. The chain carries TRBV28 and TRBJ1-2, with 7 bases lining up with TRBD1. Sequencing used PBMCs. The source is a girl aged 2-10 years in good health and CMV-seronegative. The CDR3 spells CASSLYRGGYTF. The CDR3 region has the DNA TGTGCCAGCAGTCTATACAGGGGTGGCTACACCTTC.